Presented here are 21 T cell receptor beta chains from one specimen sequenced in a study of molecular identifiers for immune sequencing clone quantification. MiXCR, run by TCRdb on the PCR reads, gives a single entry per CDR3 protein. The data hold some 650,000 distinct CDR3 sequences, with about 20% observed a single time. What was sequenced was naive CD8+ T cells from blood, with Jurkat cell RNA spiked in. The subset here: FACS-sorted CD8+CD4-CCR7+CD45RA+ naive T cells. The receptor set was obtained from a human donor in good health. Some libraries in this study had Jurkat cell RNA spiked in.

V usage is TRBV19 and J usage is TRBJ2-5; a weak D match, TRBD2 (6 bases). The CDR3 is made up of 15 amino acids. V dropped 6 bases and J dropped 5 bases, with 19 bases sitting between them. Looked up from germline, CDR1 is LNHDA and CDR2 is SQIVND (reference sequence). In DNA form, the CDR3 reads TGTGCCAGTAGACGGGGGACGCGCACCGTCGAGACCCAGTACTTC. It translates to CASRRGTRTVETQYF. Full variable domain (outside the CDR3, taken from reference TRBV19 and TRBJ2-5): DGGITQSPKYLFRKEGQNVTLSCEQNLNHDAMYWYRQDPGQGLRLIYYSQIVNDFQKGDIAEGYSVSREKKESFPLTVTSAQKNPTAFYLCASRRGTRTVETQYFGPGTRLLVL.

The chain combines TRBV7-9 with TRBJ2-6; 8 nucleotides align to TRBD1. Germline CDR1 and CDR2: SEHNR and FQNEAQ (reference sequence). With 2 bases clipped from V and 6 bases from J, the junction kept 3 bases outside the gene matches. The CDR3 length is 15 residues. As DNA, the CDR3 is TGTGCCAGCAGCTTACCGACAGGGGAGGCCAACGTCCTGACTTTC. Protein product: CASSLPTGEANVLTF.

This clonotype appeared many times. The CDR3 spells CASRGGQGDYGYTF. CDR3 nucleotides: TGCGCCAGCAGGGGCGGACAGGGCGACTATGGCTACACCTTC. The rearrangement uses TRBV5-1 and TRBJ1-2, with 8 bases lining up with TRBD1. The CDR3 runs 14 residues. Germline values: CDR1 SGHRS, CDR2 YFSETQ. V lost 5 bases and J lost 3; bases outside the gene matches: 6.

This clonotype was recorded many times. The rearrangement joins TRBV12-5 to TRBJ2-1, with 13 bases fitting TRBD2. CDR1 and CDR2 (germline): LGHNT, FRNRAP. The CDR3 spans 17 residues. The junction had 12 bases not matched to a gene; V was cut back by 6 bases and J by 7 bases. The CDR3 loop reads CASGPKTSGGAENEQFF. The DNA of the CDR3 is TGTGCTAGTGGACCCAAAACTAGCGGGGGGGCCGAGAATGAGCAGTTCTTC. Looking up the rest from reference TRBV12-5 and TRBJ2-1 gives the full variable domain: DARVTQTPRHKVTEMGQEVTMRCQPILGHNTVFWYRQTMMQGLELLAYFRNRAPLDDSGMPKDRFSAEMPDATLATLKIQPSEPRDSAVYFCASGPKTSGGAENEQFFGPGTRLTVL.

In its sample, this clonotype was seen many times. The chain links TRBV4-3 to TRBJ2-7; 11 bases match TRBD2. J gave up 6 bases and V 0 bases, and 4 bases lay outside the gene matches. This CDR3 has 15 amino acids. The V gene's germline CDR1 is LGHNA and CDR2 YSLEER. The CDR3 coding sequence is TGCGCCAGCAGCCAAGATCCCCTAGCGGGAGGCGAGCAGTACTTC. This translates into CASSQDPLAGGEQYF.

This clonotype appeared a few times. The V call is TRBV9, the J call TRBJ2-7, with D tentatively TRBD1 (6 bases). The germline gives CDR1 SGDLS, CDR2 YYNGEE. V was clipped by 3 bases and J by 7 bases, with 11 bases between them. The CDR3 covers 12 residues. The CDR3 sequence: CASSGPTGEQYF. In DNA form, the CDR3 reads TGTGCCAGCAGCGGCCCCACAGGGGAGCAGTACTTC.

The CDR3 DNA follows: TGCAGTGCTAGAGTCCCCCCTGGACACGCTAATGAAAAACTGTTTTTT. Its translation is CSARVPPGHANEKLFF. V is TRBV20-1 and J is TRBJ1-4, with D maybe TRBD1 (5 bases). From germline, CDR1 is DFQATT and CDR2 SNEGSKA (reference sequence). The CDR3 loop spans 16 amino acids. Trimming shortened V by 1 base and J by 3 bases, and 15 bases separated the two germline ends.

This clonotype showed up many times. The chain combines TRBV11-2 with TRBJ2-3, with 8 positions matching TRBD2. The CDR3 loop spans 16 amino acids. Germline CDR1 and CDR2: SGHAT and FQNNGV. The J segment lost 0 bases and the V segment lost 3 bases, leaving 5 bases of the junction unmatched. The CDR3 bases are TGTGCCAGCAGCTTCGTACTAGCGGCTAGCACAGATACGCAGTATTTT. Amino acid sequence: CASSFVLAASTDTQYF.

This clonotype has ten or more counts. The J gene is TRBJ2-7, the V gene TRBV4-3; TRBD2 agrees at 7 bases. CDR3 length equals 14 residues. The trim removed 1 base at V and 3 bases at J, leaving 3 bases unmatched. Germline V gene lookup returns CDR1 LGHNA and CDR2 YSLEER. The CDR3 is CASSQGAGVYEQYF. The CDR3 DNA reads TGCGCCAGCAGCCAAGGCGCGGGAGTCTACGAGCAGTACTTC.

This clonotype was observed at least ten times. V is TRBV7-9 and J is TRBJ2-1; D unresolved. The germline gives CDR1 SEHNR, CDR2 FQNEAQ (reference sequence). This CDR3 is 12 amino acids long. V lost 5 bases to trimming and J lost 6 bases, with 8 bases between them. CDR3 loop: CASSPLVNEQFF. As DNA, the CDR3 is TGTGCCAGCAGCCCGCTCGTCAATGAGCAGTTCTTC.

This clonotype was found many times. The genes are TRBV14 and TRBJ2-2; D remains unclear. Germline V CDR1 and CDR2: SGHDN, FVKESK. Trimming removed 4 bases at V and 7 bases at J, with 13 bases between. The CDR3 totals 14 residues. CDR3 nucleotide sequence: TGTGCCAGCAGCCCGCGTCTGGGAAGCGGGGAGCTGTTTTTT. Residues: CASSPRLGSGELFF.

As for this clonotype: A much larger clone is a single base away; this may be a read error. J is TRBJ1-1 and V is TRBV5-6; D remains unclear. The CDR3 loop spans 12 amino acids. Germline V gene data show CDR1 as SGHDT and CDR2 as YYEEEE. V lost 6 bases to trimming and J lost 3 bases, with 9 bases between them. In DNA, the CDR3 is TGTGCCAGCATCGGAAAGGACACTGAAGCTTTCTTT. Encoded protein: CASIGKDTEAFF.

This clonotype was observed at least ten times. This rearrangement joins TRBV6-2 or TRBV6-3 to TRBJ1-5, with TRBD1 matching 10 bases. From germline, CDR1 is MNHEY and CDR2 SVGEGT. The CDR3 consists of 14 residues. The V segment lost 4 bases and the J segment 6 bases; nucleotides outside the gene matches: 3. CDR3 coding DNA: TGTGCCAGCAGTTCAGGACAGGGGGTTCAGCCCCAGCATTTT. It encodes CASSSGQGVQPQHF.

Of note for this clonotype: It may be a read error: a sequence one base away is much more abundant. The chain is built from TRBV4-3 and TRBJ2-3, with 12 bases that match TRBD2. Germline CDR1 and CDR2: LGHNA and YSLEER. With V trimmed by 4 bases and J by 1 base, 12 bases remained unmatched. This CDR3 spans 19 amino acids. CDR3 DNA: TGCGCCAGCAGCCGAAAACTAGCGGGGGGCCCCATGCGCACAGATACGCAGTATTTT. Residues: CASSRKLAGGPMRTDTQYF.

Only a few counts were recorded for this clonotype. The junction shows a germline mismatch at one end, possibly a read error. The rearrangement joins TRBV27 to TRBJ2-5; 8 nucleotides align to TRBD1. Germline-derived CDR1 and CDR2 are MNHEY and SMNVEV (reference sequence). This CDR3 region has 14 residues. The CDR3 is CAGSPDRASETQYF. The CDR3 nucleotides read TGTGCCGGCAGTCCGGACAGGGCCTCAGAGACCCAGTACTTC.

This clonotype was detected once. This clone may be a read error of a much larger clone one base away. The CDR3 is CASGYFSGTLAKNIQYF. The CDR3 nucleotides are TGTGCCAGCGGTTACTTTTCCGGGACGTTAGCCAAAAACATTCAGTACTTC. The rearrangement joins TRBV6-2 or TRBV6-3 to TRBJ2-4; D is tentatively TRBD1 or TRBD2 (5 bases each). CDR1 is MNHEY, CDR2 SVGEGT, per germline. CDR3 length: 17 residues.

There are a few counts of this clonotype. The rearrangement links TRBV7-9 to TRBJ2-1, with 11 positions matching TRBD2. The CDR3 is 16 residues long. Germline assignment: CDR1 SEHNR and CDR2 FQNEAQ (reference sequence). Germline trimming cut 5 bases from V and 6 bases from J; bases unmatched to any gene: 9. CDR3 nucleotides: TGTGCCAGCAGCCCTAGAGGTCTAGCGGGGGGCAATGAGCAGTTCTTC. It is translated as CASSPRGLAGGNEQFF.

This rearrangement joins TRBV19 to TRBJ2-2; 7 nucleotides agree with TRBD2. The V segment lost 6 bases and the J segment 5 bases; nucleotides outside the gene matches: 9. Germline values: CDR1 LNHDA, CDR2 SQIVND (reference sequence). CDR3 length: 15 amino acids. The CDR3 bases are TGTGCCAGTAGCGCGACGGGAGGATTAACCGGGGAGCTGTTTTTT. Protein sequence: CASSATGGLTGELFF. The complete variable domain, with remaining parts taken from reference TRBV19 and TRBJ2-2, reads DGGITQSPKYLFRKEGQNVTLSCEQNLNHDAMYWYRQDPGQGLRLIYYSQIVNDFQKGDIAEGYSVSREKKESFPLTVTSAQKNPTAFYLCASSATGGLTGELFFGEGSRLTVL.

This clonotype was picked up many times. The chain links TRBV20-1 to TRBJ2-7; 11 bases map to TRBD2. The CDR3 is 16 residues long. In germline, CDR1 is DFQATT, CDR2 SNEGSKA (reference sequence). Trimming at V came to 1 base and at J to 4 bases, leaving 9 bases not matched to a gene. The DNA of the CDR3 is TGCAGTGCTAGAGTCGGGTCAGGACTAGCGGGTTACGAGCAGTACTTC. Its protein is CSARVGSGLAGYEQYF.

This clonotype was picked up many times. This chain connects TRBV5-6 to TRBJ2-3; D is possibly TRBD2 (5 bases). V dropped 1 base and J dropped 3 bases, with 15 bases sitting between them. The CDR3 length is 16 residues. Germline V gene data show CDR1 as SGHDT and CDR2 as YYEEEE. The CDR3 sequence is CASSLLSPRGTDTQYF. CDR3 DNA sequence: TGTGCCAGCAGCTTGTTGTCTCCCCGAGGGACAGATACGCAGTATTTT.

At least ten counts were recorded for this clonotype. The chain recombines TRBV20-1 with TRBJ2-3, with 10 bases matching TRBD2. The CDR3 is made up of 18 amino acids. V was clipped by 0 bases and J by 4 bases; unmatched bases: 13. Germline V gives CDR1 DFQATT, CDR2 SNEGSKA (reference sequence). Here the CDR3 DNA reads TGCAGTGCTAGAGATCTCGAGCTAGCGGGAGTACAGGCAGATACGCAGTATTTT. Translation: CSARDLELAGVQADTQYF.